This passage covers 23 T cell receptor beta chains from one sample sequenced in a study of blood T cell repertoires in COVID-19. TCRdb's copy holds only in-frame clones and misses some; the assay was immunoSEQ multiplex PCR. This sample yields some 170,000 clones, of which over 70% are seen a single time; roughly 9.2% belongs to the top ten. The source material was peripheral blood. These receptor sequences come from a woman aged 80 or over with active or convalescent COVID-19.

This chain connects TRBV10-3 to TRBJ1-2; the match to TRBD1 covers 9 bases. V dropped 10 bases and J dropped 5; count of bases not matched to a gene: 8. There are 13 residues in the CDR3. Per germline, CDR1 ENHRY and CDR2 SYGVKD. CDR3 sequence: CATGRDREYGYTF. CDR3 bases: TGTGCCACAGGGCGGGACAGGGAGTATGGCTACACCTTC.

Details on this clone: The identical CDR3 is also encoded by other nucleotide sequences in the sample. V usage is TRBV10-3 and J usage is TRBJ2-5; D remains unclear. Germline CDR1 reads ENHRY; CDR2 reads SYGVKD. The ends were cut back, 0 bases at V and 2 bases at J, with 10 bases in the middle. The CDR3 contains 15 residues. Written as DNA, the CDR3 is TGTGCCATCAGTGAGTCGGCAGGTCTACAAGAGACCCAGTACTTC. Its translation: CAISESAGLQETQYF.

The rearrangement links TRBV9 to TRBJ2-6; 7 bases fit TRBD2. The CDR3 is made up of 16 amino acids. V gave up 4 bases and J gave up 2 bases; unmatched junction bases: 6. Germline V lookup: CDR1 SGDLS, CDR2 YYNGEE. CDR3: CASSPGRVAGANVLTF. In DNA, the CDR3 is TGTGCCAGCAGCCCTGGGAGGGTTGCTGGGGCCAACGTCCTGACTTTC.

The CDR3 loop reads CASSLGADESSYNEQFF. Written as DNA, the CDR3 is TGTGCCAGCAGCTTAGGGGCAGACGAGAGCTCCTACAATGAGCAGTTCTTC. J is TRBJ2-1 and V is TRBV11-3, with D hard to call. Germline V gene sequence: CDR1 SGHNT, CDR2 YENEEA. V shed 1 base and J shed 0 bases, with 13 bases lying between them. The CDR3 is made up of 17 amino acids.

The DNA for the CDR3 is TGTGCCAGCAGCGCCGGGACAGGGGTCTACGAGCAGTACTTC. This sequence encodes CASSAGTGVYEQYF. The V and J genes are TRBV11-3 and TRBJ2-7; 10 bases match TRBD1. The CDR3 is 14 amino acids. Trimming at V came to 5 bases and at J to 3 bases, leaving 4 bases not matched to a gene. Germline CDR1 and CDR2: SGHNT and YENEEA.

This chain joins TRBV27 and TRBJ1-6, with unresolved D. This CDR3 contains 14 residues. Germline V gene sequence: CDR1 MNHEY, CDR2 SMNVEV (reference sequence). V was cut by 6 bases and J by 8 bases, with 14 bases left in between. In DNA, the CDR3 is TGTGCCAGCAGGGTTGGTGGGAGGGATTCACCCCTCCACTTT. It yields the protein CASRVGGRDSPLHF.

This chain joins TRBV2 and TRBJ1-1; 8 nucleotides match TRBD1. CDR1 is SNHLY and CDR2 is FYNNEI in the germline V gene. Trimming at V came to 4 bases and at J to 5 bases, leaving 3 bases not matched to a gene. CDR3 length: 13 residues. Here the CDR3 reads CASSARQGTEAFF. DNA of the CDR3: TGTGCCAGCAGTGCCCGACAGGGGACTGAAGCTTTCTTT.

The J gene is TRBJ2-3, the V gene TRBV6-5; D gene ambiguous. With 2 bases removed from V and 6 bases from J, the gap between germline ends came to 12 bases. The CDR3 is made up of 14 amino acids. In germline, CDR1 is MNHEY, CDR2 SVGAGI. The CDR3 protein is CASSYPARSDTQYF. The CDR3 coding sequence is TGTGCCAGCAGTTACCCCGCCAGGTCTGATACGCAGTATTTT.

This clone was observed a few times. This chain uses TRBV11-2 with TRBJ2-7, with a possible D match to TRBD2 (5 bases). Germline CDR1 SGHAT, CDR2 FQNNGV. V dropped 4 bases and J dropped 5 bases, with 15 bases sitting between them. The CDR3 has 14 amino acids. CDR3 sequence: CASSSQLRVHEQYF. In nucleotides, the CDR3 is TGTGCCAGCAGCTCACAACTGAGGGTCCACGAGCAGTACTTC.

CDR3 loop: CASSLGTGFNYGYTF. The DNA of the CDR3 is TGTGCCAGCAGCTTGGGGACAGGGTTTAACTATGGCTACACCTTC. The rearrangement uses TRBV5-4 and TRBJ1-2, with 8 nucleotides matching TRBD1. Germline V gives CDR1 SGHNT, CDR2 YYREEE (reference sequence). The V and J ends lost 0 bases and 1 base, in that order; junction bases with no gene match: 2. The CDR3 covers 15 residues. Based on the CDR3 plus reference TRBV5-4 and TRBJ1-2, the full variable domain is ETGVTQSPTHLIKTRGQQVTLRCSSQSGHNTVSWYQQALGQGPQFIFQYYREEENGRGNFPPRFSGLQFPNYSSELNVNALELDDSALYLCASSLGTGFNYGYTFGSGTRLTVV.

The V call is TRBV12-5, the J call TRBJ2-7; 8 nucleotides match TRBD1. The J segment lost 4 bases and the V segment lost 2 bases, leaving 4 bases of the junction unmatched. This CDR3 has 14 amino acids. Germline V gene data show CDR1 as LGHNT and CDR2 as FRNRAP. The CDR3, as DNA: TGTGCTAGTGGTTTGTCAGGGGGCCGTTACGAGCAGTACTTC. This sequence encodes CASGLSGGRYEQYF.

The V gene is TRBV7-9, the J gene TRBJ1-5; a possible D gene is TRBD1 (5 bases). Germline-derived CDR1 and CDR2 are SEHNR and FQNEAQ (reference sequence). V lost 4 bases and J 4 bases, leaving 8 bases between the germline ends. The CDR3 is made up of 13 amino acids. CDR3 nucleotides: TGTGCCAGCAGCTCCTCAGGGAATCAGCCCCAGCATTTT. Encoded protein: CASSSSGNQPQHF.

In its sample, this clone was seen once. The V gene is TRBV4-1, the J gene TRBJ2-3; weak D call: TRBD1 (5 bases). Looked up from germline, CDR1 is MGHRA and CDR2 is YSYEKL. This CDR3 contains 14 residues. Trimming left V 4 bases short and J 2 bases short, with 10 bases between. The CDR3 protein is CASSRTGTTDTQYF. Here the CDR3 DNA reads TGCGCCAGCAGCCGTACAGGTACCACAGATACGCAGTATTTT.

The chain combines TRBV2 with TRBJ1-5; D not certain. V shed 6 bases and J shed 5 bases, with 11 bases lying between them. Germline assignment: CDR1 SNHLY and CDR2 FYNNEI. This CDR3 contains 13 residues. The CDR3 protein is CASSRVRDQPQHF. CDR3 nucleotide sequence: TGTGCCAGCAGCCGGGTGAGGGATCAGCCCCAGCATTTT. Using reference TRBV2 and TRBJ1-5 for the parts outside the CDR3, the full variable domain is EPEVTQTPSHQVTQMGQEVILRCVPISNHLYFYWYRQILGQKVEFLVSFYNNEISEKSEIFDDQFSVERPDGSNFTLKIRSTKLEDSAMYFCASSRVRDQPQHFGDGTRLSIL.

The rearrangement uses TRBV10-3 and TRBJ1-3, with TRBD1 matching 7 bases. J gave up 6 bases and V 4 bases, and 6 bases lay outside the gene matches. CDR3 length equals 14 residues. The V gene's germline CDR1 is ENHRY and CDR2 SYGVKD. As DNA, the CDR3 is TGTGCCATCAGTGGGGGCAGGGGGACAAACACCATATATTTT. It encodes CAISGGRGTNTIYF.

CDR3: CASRGRDRGEQYF. DNA for the CDR3: TGTGCCAGCAGGGGGAGGGATCGAGGCGAGCAGTACTTC. The chain couples TRBV27 to TRBJ2-7, with 7 bases identical to TRBD2. Unmatched junction bases numbered 8, after V lost 6 bases and J lost 6 bases. This CDR3 is 13 amino acids long. Germline V lookup: CDR1 MNHEY, CDR2 SMNVEV (reference sequence).

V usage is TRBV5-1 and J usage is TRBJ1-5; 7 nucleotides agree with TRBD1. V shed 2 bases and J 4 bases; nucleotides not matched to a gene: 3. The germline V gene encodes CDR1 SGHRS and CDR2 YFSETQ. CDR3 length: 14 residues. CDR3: CASSLDRDNQPQHF. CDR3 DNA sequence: TGCGCCAGCAGCTTAGACAGGGATAATCAGCCCCAGCATTTT.

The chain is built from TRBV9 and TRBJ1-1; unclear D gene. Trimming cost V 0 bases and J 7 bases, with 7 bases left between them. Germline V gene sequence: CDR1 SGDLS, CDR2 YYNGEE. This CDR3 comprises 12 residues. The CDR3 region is CASSVDAGEAFF. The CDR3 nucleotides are TGTGCCAGCAGCGTAGATGCGGGTGAAGCTTTCTTT.

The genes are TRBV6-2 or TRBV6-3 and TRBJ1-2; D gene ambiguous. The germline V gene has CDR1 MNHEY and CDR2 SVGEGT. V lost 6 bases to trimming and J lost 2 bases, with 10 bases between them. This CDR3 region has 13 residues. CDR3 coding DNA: TGTGCCAGCAGCCCCCACGGGAACTATGGCTACACCTTC. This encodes CASSPHGNYGYTF.

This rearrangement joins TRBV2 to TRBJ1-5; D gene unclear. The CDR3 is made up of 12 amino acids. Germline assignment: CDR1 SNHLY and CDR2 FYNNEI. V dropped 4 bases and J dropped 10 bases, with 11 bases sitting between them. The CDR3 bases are TGTGCCAGCAGTGGACAATCGGTACCCCAGCATTTT. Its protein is CASSGQSVPQHF.

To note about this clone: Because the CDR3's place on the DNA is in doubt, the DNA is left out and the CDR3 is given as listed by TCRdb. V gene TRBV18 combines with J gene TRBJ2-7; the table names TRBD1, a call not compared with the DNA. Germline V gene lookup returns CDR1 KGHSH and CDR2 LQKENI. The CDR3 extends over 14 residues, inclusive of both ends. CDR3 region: CASSPLSVAVEQYF.

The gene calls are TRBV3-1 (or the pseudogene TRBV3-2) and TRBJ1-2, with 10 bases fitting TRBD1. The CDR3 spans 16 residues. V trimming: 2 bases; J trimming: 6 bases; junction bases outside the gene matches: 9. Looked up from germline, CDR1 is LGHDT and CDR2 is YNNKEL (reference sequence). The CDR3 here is CASSQLRQGAKNGYTF. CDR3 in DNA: TGTGCCAGCAGCCAATTGAGACAGGGGGCGAAAAATGGCTACACCTTC.

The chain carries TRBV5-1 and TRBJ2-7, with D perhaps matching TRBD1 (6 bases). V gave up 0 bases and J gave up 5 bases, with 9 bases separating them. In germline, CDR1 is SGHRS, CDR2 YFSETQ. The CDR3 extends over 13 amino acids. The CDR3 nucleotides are TGCGCCAGCAGCTTGGACAGGGTGAACGAGCAGTACTTC. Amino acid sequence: CASSLDRVNEQYF.